These 18 T cell receptor beta chains were sequenced from one sample in a study of cytomegalovirus exposure and HLA in healthy donors. The PCR was carried out with 60 Vbeta primers and 13 Jbeta primers. Clones were read by immunoSEQ multiplex PCR, and TCRdb kept only the in-frame ones, dropping some. This sample has 90,000 to 130,000 clones; over 60% occur once, and the top ten carry around 4.9%. Sequencing was done on a sample of PBMCs. The receptors were sampled from a man aged 25-45 years in good health and CMV-seropositive.

The chain joins TRBV7-6 to TRBJ2-7; D possibly corresponds to TRBD2 (5 bases). Germline V gene data show CDR1 as SGHVS and CDR2 as FNYEAQ. V shed 4 bases and J shed 2 bases, with 15 bases lying between them. The CDR3 is 15 residues long. The CDR3 coding sequence is TGTGCCAGCAGCTCCGCACCGGGAAACGCCTACGAGCAGTACTTC. It translates to CASSSAPGNAYEQYF. The whole variable domain, filled in from reference TRBV7-6 and TRBJ2-7, reads GAGVSQSPRYKVTKRGQDVALRCDPISGHVSLYWYRQALGQGPEFLTYFNYEAQQDKSGLPNDRFSAERPEGSISTLTIQRTEQRDSAMYRCASSSAPGNAYEQYFGPGTRLTVT.

The chain has TRBV10-1 and TRBJ2-3; TRBD2 agrees at 7 bases. There are 17 residues in the CDR3. Looked up from germline, CDR1 is WNHNN and CDR2 is SYGVQD (reference sequence). V lost 0 bases, J lost 5 bases, and 11 bases stayed unmatched. The CDR3: CASSESRASGRGDTQYF. Written as DNA, the CDR3 is TGCGCCAGCAGTGAGTCGAGGGCTAGCGGTCGGGGAGATACGCAGTATTTT.

This chain joins TRBV10-3 and TRBJ2-7; the match to TRBD2 covers 8 bases. This CDR3 has 14 residues. Looked up from germline, CDR1 is ENHRY and CDR2 is SYGVKD. Trimming took 6 bases from V and 0 from J; bases not matched to a gene: 4. The DNA of the CDR3 is TGTGCCATCAGGCGGGGGGATTCCTCCTACGAGCAGTACTTC. Translated, it gives CAIRRGDSSYEQYF.

The chain recombines TRBV11-2 with TRBJ2-3; TRBD1 might be the D (5 bases). The ends were cut back, 6 bases at V and 0 bases at J, with 16 bases in the middle. Germline-derived CDR1 and CDR2 are SGHAT and FQNNGV. The CDR3 runs 16 residues. The CDR3 region has the DNA TGTGCCAGCAGTCCGACAGCTGGTGCTAGCACAGATACGCAGTATTTT. It codes for CASSPTAGASTDTQYF.

The chain has TRBV5-1 and TRBJ2-7; D is possibly TRBD1 (5 bases). V was clipped by 5 bases and J by 0 bases, with 15 bases between them. This CDR3 has 15 residues. Germline CDR1 and CDR2: SGHRS and YFSETQ. This CDR3 reads CASRPDSYGSYEQYF. The CDR3 coding sequence is TGCGCCAGCAGGCCCGACAGTTACGGCTCCTACGAGCAGTACTTC.

V gene TRBV20-1 combines with J gene TRBJ1-1; no clear D. Looked up from germline, CDR1 is DFQATT and CDR2 is SNEGSKA (reference sequence). The V end was cut by 3 bases, the J end by 2 bases, with 4 bases between. The length of the CDR3 is 11 residues. CDR3 residues: CSASLNTEAFF. CDR3 sequence (DNA): TGCAGTGCTAGTCTCAACACTGAAGCTTTCTTT.

V is TRBV2 and J is TRBJ2-1, with 11 bases fitting TRBD2. CDR3 size: 15 residues. After removal of 6 bases from V and 4 bases from J, the junction contained 5 bases not matched to a gene. Germline assignment: CDR1 SNHLY and CDR2 FYNNEI. As DNA, the CDR3 is TGTGCCAGCAGGGCTAGCGGGGGGTATTACAATGAGCAGTTCTTC. It translates to CASRASGGYYNEQFF.

This clone was seen a single time. The DNA for the CDR3 is TGTGCCAGCAGCTTAGCGGCGGGGGGGCTAGATACGCAGTATTTT. Amino acids: CASSLAAGGLDTQYF. The rearrangement links TRBV7-2 to TRBJ2-3; 9 bases align to TRBD2. There are 15 residues in the CDR3. V trimming: 0 bases; J trimming: 5 bases; junction bases outside the gene matches: 3. Germline CDR1 and CDR2: SGHTA and FQGNSA.

This chain connects TRBV5-6 to TRBJ1-2, with 8 bases lining up with TRBD1. The V gene's germline CDR1 is SGHDT and CDR2 YYEEEE. V shed 4 bases, J shed 5 bases, and the junction held 7 bases outside the gene matches. This CDR3 region has 14 residues. In nucleotides, the CDR3 is TGTGCCAGCAGCATACGGGACAGGACTTATGGCTACACCTTC. Translated: CASSIRDRTYGYTF.

The chain employs TRBV5-1 and TRBJ2-7; the match to TRBD2 covers 7 bases. Germline trimming cut 0 bases from V and 6 bases from J; bases unmatched to any gene: 12. Germline lookup yields CDR1 SGHRS and CDR2 YFSETQ. CDR3 length: 16 amino acids. The CDR3 protein is CASSLERGGGPAEQYF. The CDR3 DNA sequence: TGCGCCAGCAGCTTGGAACGAGGCGGGGGTCCGGCCGAGCAGTACTTC.

In this sample, this clone turned up a few times. The CDR3 DNA reads TGTGCCATCAGTGAGTTCCGGGACAGGGACCTATCCTACAATGAGCAGTTCTTC. Amino acid sequence: CAISEFRDRDLSYNEQFF. The chain couples TRBV10-3 to TRBJ2-1, with 9 bases fitting TRBD1. The CDR3 covers 18 residues. Looked up from germline, CDR1 is ENHRY and CDR2 is SYGVKD. Trimming removed 1 base from V and 1 base from J; junction bases left unmatched: 8.

For this clone: At one end, the junction sequence differs from germline, possibly due to a read error. The chain combines TRBV19 with TRBJ1-2, with D possibly matching TRBD1 (5 bases). CDR1 and CDR2 (germline): LNHDA, SQIVND (reference sequence). This CDR3 spans 12 amino acids. The DNA for the CDR3 is TGTGCCAGTAGTATGCGGACATATGGCTACCCCTTC. Its protein product is CASSMRTYGYPF.

The chain recombines TRBV14 with TRBJ2-3, with a tentative D call TRBD2 (7 bases). The CDR3 is 15 residues long. V dropped 4 bases and J dropped 6 bases, with 17 bases sitting between them. Germline CDR1 SGHDN, CDR2 FVKESK. For the CDR3, the DNA is TGTGCCAGCAGCCTACTTGGGGGGGGCTCGGATACGCAGTATTTT. It encodes CASSLLGGGSDTQYF.

This clone has a single count. V gene TRBV27 combines with J gene TRBJ2-3; D not resolved. The germline V gene encodes CDR1 MNHEY and CDR2 SMNVEV (reference sequence). The germline V and J ends were trimmed by 11 bases and 4 bases, with 19 bases remaining between them. The CDR3 has 14 residues. Here the CDR3 DNA reads TGTGCCTGCGCTAGGAAGGTCATTGCAGATACGCAGTATTTT. Translated: CACARKVIADTQYF.

The rearrangement joins TRBV5-4 to TRBJ1-4, with D tentatively TRBD1 (6 bases). V was pared by 4 bases and J by 0 bases, with 10 bases between. In germline, CDR1 is SGHNT, CDR2 YYREEE (reference sequence). The CDR3 covers 15 residues. The DNA of the CDR3 is TGTGCCAGCAGCCCCGGGACACCAACTAATGAAAAACTGTTTTTT. Amino acid sequence: CASSPGTPTNEKLFF. Full variable domain (missing parts from reference TRBV5-4 and TRBJ1-4): ETGVTQSPTHLIKTRGQQVTLRCSSQSGHNTVSWYQQALGQGPQFIFQYYREEENGRGNFPPRFSGLQFPNYSSELNVNALELDDSALYLCASSPGTPTNEKLFFGSGTQLSVL.

The V and J genes are TRBV5-1 and TRBJ2-5; D might be TRBD2 (5 bases). This CDR3 region has 15 residues. The V end was cut by 0 bases, the J end by 5 bases, with 14 bases between. In germline, CDR1 is SGHRS, CDR2 YFSETQ. The CDR3 DNA sequence: TGCGCCAGCAGCTTGGAGGGAGCGAGGGAGGAGACCCAGTACTTC. Amino acids: CASSLEGAREETQYF.

V is TRBV4-3 and J is TRBJ1-6, with D possibly matching TRBD1 (6 bases). Per the germline V gene, CDR1 is LGHNA and CDR2 is YSLEER. CDR3 size: 17 residues. The germline V and J ends were trimmed by 4 bases and 7 bases, with 20 bases remaining between them. The CDR3 DNA sequence: TGCGCCAGCAGCCCTAGGGGGATCGGACAGTTAAATTCACCCCTCCACTTT. Translation gives CASSPRGIGQLNSPLHF.

The chain recombines TRBV19 with TRBJ2-7; the match to TRBD1 covers 9 bases. Germline CDR1 LNHDA, CDR2 SQIVND (reference sequence). The CDR3 contains 15 residues. V lost 0 bases, J lost 3 bases, and 3 bases stayed unmatched. CDR3: CASSIEGTGYYEQYF. In DNA, the CDR3 is TGTGCCAGTAGTATAGAAGGGACAGGGTACTACGAGCAGTACTTC.